Each of the 2 T cell receptor beta chains below was sequenced from the same sample in a study of T cells after yellow fever vaccination. TCRdb redid the calling of the 5' RACE reads with MiXCR, one entry per CDR3 protein. The sample contains hundreds of thousands of distinct CDR3 sequences, approximately 13% of which appear only once. Sequences were derived from PBMCs, sampled on the day of the yellow fever booster vaccination. All receptors derive from a young man who received the YFV17D yellow fever vaccine.

This clonotype turned up a few times. J is TRBJ2-3 and V is TRBV20-1; D is possibly TRBD1 (5 bases). Germline loops: CDR1 DFQATT, CDR2 SNEGSKA (reference sequence). This CDR3 region has 13 residues. V dropped 7 bases and J dropped 10 bases, with 21 bases sitting between them. The CDR3 region is CSVGQDPALPQYF. CDR3 coding DNA: TGCAGTGTAGGACAAGACCCCGCGCTTCCGCAGTATTTT.

The sample holds a few counts of this clonotype. V gene TRBV4-3 combines with J gene TRBJ1-1; D gene ambiguous. This CDR3 spans 13 amino acids. The germline V gene encodes CDR1 LGHNA and CDR2 YSLEER. The V gene lost 0 bases and the J gene lost 11 bases, with 13 bases spanning the gap. The CDR3 DNA is TGCGCCAGCAGCCAAGATGCCACCCTCGCGGCTTTCTTT. Encoded protein: CASSQDATLAAFF.